The entry below gives a single T cell receptor (beta chain) sequence along with its context. The target antigen is unknown. The sample is drawn from a study of response to subunit inactivated influenza vaccine. Broader study findings: The authors proposed limited new T cell recruitment per seasonal influenza vaccination.

TCRdb itself ran the RT-PCR reads through MiXCR, one entry per CDR3 protein. The profile shows 590,000 or so distinct CDR3 sequences, 12% to 15% of them singletons. CDR3 size: 12 residues. The V end lost 4 bases, the J end lost 4 bases, and 7 bases lay between the germline ends. From germline, CDR1 is MDHEN and CDR2 SYDVKM. The chain is built from TRBV28 and TRBJ1-2; D not resolved. The sequence was obtained from a man aged 50 to 60 who received an inactivated influenza vaccine. The sequences come from PBMCs from blood, collected 14 to 15 days before vaccination. The CDR3 here is CASSSPLYGYTF. The CDR3, as DNA: TGTGCCAGCAGTTCGCCGCTCTATGGCTACACCTTC.